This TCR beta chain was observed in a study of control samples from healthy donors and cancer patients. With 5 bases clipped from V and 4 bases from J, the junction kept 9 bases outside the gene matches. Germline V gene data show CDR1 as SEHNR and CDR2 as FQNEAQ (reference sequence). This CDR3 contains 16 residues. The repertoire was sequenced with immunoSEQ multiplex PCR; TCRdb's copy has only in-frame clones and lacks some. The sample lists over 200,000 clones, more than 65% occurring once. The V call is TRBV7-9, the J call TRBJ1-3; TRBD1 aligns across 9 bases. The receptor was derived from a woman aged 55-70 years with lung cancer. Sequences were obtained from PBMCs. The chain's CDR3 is CASSRTAGTGGNTIYF. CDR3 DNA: TGTGCCAGCAGCCGCACGGCCGGGACAGGGGGAAACACCATATATTTT.